One T cell receptor beta chain is described in this entry. V was trimmed by 1 base and J by 4 bases, leaving 13 bases between them. Germline CDR1 is SGHTA and CDR2 is FQGTGA. The CDR3 contains 15 residues. Sequencing was performed with immunoSEQ multiplex PCR; in TCRdb, only in-frame clones are kept and a portion is missing. The repertoire has tens of thousands of clones, roughly 86% of them found once; the top ten carry around 10%. These data are taken from a study of OX40 agonist ivuxolimab in advanced cancers. Any history of autoimmune disease or systemic immunosuppression disqualified patients. This specimen consisted of CD4+ or CD8+ T cells sorted from blood, obtained in a trial of the OX40 agonist ivuxolimab. The chain combines TRBV7-3 with TRBJ2-5, with D perhaps TRBD1 (6 bases). The TCR sequence derives from an adult with an advanced solid tumor such as melanoma, head and neck, liver or kidney cancer. The CDR3 loop is CASSLMGTNGETQYF. CDR3 in DNA: TGTGCCAGCAGCTTAATGGGGACAAACGGAGAGACCCAGTACTTC.